The source of this T cell receptor beta chain is a study of identical twins (dated by TCRdb to about 2016). With respect to the entire study: TCR alpha and beta repertoires from monozygotic twins, unrelated adults of various ages and cord blood were deep-sequenced to test whether fetal clonotypes persist. To rule out contamination, the twin experiments were replicated at different times with different library preparation protocols.

Broad study findings and their caveats: In monozygotic twins, out-of-frame TCR alpha sharing was systematically underestimated by recombination models, although the models agreed with sharing between unrelated individuals. Fewer insertions were carried by abundant cord blood beta clonotypes; a weaker similar trend was observed in young adult naive repertoires, while no such trend was observed in memory repertoires. Because the same donors could not be followed over many years, the conclusions depended on cross-sectional statistical analysis. Compared with coincidental sharing between unrelated individuals, out-of-frame TCR alpha sequences shared between twins showed an excess of sequences with low generation probability. Invariant T cells such as MAIT and iNKT could partly confound zero-insertion analyses, though diverse VJ usage argued against this for most clonotypes. A weaker excess of twin sharing was found in beta out-of-frame sequences because the signal-to-noise ratio was lowered by fewer shared sequences.

Every donor in the study was a healthy Caucasian. Three unrelated non-twin adults were additionally sequenced: a male aged 18 to 30, a male aged 50 to 60 and a female aged 50 to 60. Miltenyi CD45RO+ enrichment and human naive T-cell isolation kits were used to isolate memory (CD45RO+) and naive T cells from PBMC. There are 18 amino acids in the CDR3, from cysteine to phenylalanine inclusive. The only DNA kept is the CDR3, 54 bases in frame from the first base. Trimming takes 4 bases off V and 1 base off J; junction bases not matched to a gene: 11. The germline V gene supplies CDR1 SGHRS and CDR2 YFSETQ. Libraries were constructed by 5' RACE. This sample was sequenced with an Illumina HiSeq 2000. A universal primer binding site was introduced by template switching, and a unique molecular identifier was present in the final cDNA, enabling accurate counting of TCR cDNA molecules. Specific primers in the conserved constant-segment region were used to synthesize first-strand cDNA for the TCR alpha and beta chains. To control for contamination, every cDNA library was double barcoded, receiving both a SMART-Mk sample barcode and Illumina barcodes. Two successive PCR steps introduced TruSeq adapter sequences along with Illumina sample barcodes. The TCR alpha and beta cDNA libraries were sequenced on the Illumina HiSeq platform using custom primers. Turning to the authors' computational methods: MiGEC processed the raw reads to extract unique molecular identifiers, while MiXCR was used to determine the CDR3 positions. For each individual, recombination models were inferred using an EM algorithm with the repgenHMM and IGoR tools. The analysis of shared clonotypes was done with the tcR package in R, with sharing normalized by the product of cloneset sizes. Out-of-frame nonproductive sequences were analyzed to study raw recombination free of thymic and clonal selection effects. TCRdb reanalyzed the raw reads on its own, using fastp at Q25 for trimming and MiXCR for clone calling, and kept in-frame beta chains. Rows with a matching CDR3 protein are joined into one entry that keeps the most common DNA and genes. The V and J calls and clone size are TCRdb's, not the authors'. This sample is represented by about 690,000 distinct CDR3 sequences; 5.5% to 6.5% of them were singletons. The ten largest clonotypes hold 1.5% to 2% of the sample.

This clonotype was seen repeatedly, ten times or more. The antigen it recognizes is unknown. No much larger clonotype is one base removed from it; base qualities were not supplied. The sample consisted of naive T cells sorted from blood. The cell subset or site label on this specimen signifies: cells isolated with a human naive T-cell isolation kit. The sequence links TRBV5-1 to TRBJ2-3; TRBD2 lines up with 11 middle nucleotides. The origin of this receptor is a man between 18 and 35 years old in good health. The CDR3: CASSPKGLAGPGTDTQYF. In nucleotide form, the sequence is TGCGCCAGCAGCCCCAAAGGACTAGCGGGCCCCGGCACAGATACGCAGTATTTT.